These 2 T cell receptor beta chains originate from one sample sequenced in a study of vaccination and CD4 T cells after COVID-19. As to time point: late sampling 161 to 241 days after vaccination in three convalescent patients. Treatment described: approximately 11-day PBMC culture with coronavirus spike peptide pools or control peptides (ViraFEST assay). At the Johns Hopkins FTIC core, DNA taken from cultured CD4+ T cells was sequenced by way of the Oncomine TCR Beta short-read assay. TCRdb called the PCR reads again in MiXCR, with one record for every CDR3 protein. The sample lists about 23,000 distinct CDR3 sequences, 30% to 35% seen once, with about 8.6% in the top ten. What these receptors recognize is not known. Sequences were derived from CD4+ T cells from blood, cultured in vitro, sampled about 7 months after SARS-CoV-2 vaccination. The receptors were sampled from a human donor who had recovered from COVID-19.

The chain combines TRBV18 with TRBJ1-6; 10 bases map to TRBD1. With 8 bases clipped from V and 8 bases from J, the junction kept 0 bases outside the gene matches. CDR1 and CDR2 (germline): KGHSH, LQKENI. This CDR3 has 12 amino acids. The CDR3, as DNA: TGTGCCAGCGGGACAGGGGATTCACCCCTCCACTTT. Translating gives CASGTGDSPLHF.

The chain employs TRBV5-1 and TRBJ2-5; D ambiguous. Germline assignment: CDR1 SGHRS and CDR2 YFSETQ. The CDR3 has 14 amino acids. Trimming removed 4 bases at V and 0 bases at J, with 10 bases between. This CDR3 reads CASSRELYQETQYF. Here the CDR3 DNA reads TGCGCCAGCAGCCGAGAGTTATACCAAGAGACCCAGTACTTC.